The text below deals with one T cell receptor (beta chain). The antigen is unknown. The record originates from a study of T cell repertoires in cytomegalovirus infection. Study in general: It was the public TCR beta signatures that indicated both CMV infection and matching HLA type. Findings and limits, study-wide: Cumulative frequency (of public TCR beta family members) identified carriers of CMV plus the relevant HLA. The ex vivo response showed dominance by HLA-C-restricted CMV-specific TCR beta clonotypes.

The V gene's germline CDR1 is SGHNT and CDR2 YENEEA. This CDR3 comprises 19 residues. V was cut by 2 bases and J by 0 bases, with 20 bases left in between. One entry per CDR3 protein, called by TCRdb with MiXCR from the reads. The data hold 250,000 to 350,000 distinct CDR3 sequences, with about 26% observed a single time. The receptor was derived from a human donor in good health (CMV status not recorded). Some clones in this sample may be carry-over from other donors' samples. Input material: PBMCs. V is TRBV11-3 and J is TRBJ2-1, with D possibly matching TRBD2 (6 bases). The CDR3 nucleotides are TGTGCCAGCAGCTTAACTCGGCTTGGCGGGACGGACTCCTACAATGAGCAGTTCTTC. It is translated as CASSLTRLGGTDSYNEQFF.